One sample yielded the 23 T cell receptor beta chains listed below, sequenced in a study of blood T cells in healthy people across ages. A second PCR of about 7 to 12 cycles used a sample-barcoded 5' primer and a J-beta primer mix. MiXCR, run by TCRdb on the 5' RACE reads, gives a single entry per CDR3 protein. The table lists 850,000 to 1,000,000 distinct CDR3 sequences, just over 50% of them singletons, with over 20% in the top ten. The source material was blood. These receptors were collected from a woman aged 55-69 years in good health.

The chain has TRBV6-1 and TRBJ1-6, with unresolved D. From germline, CDR1 is MNHNS and CDR2 SASEGT. Trimming took off 4 bases at V and 6 bases at J, with 7 bases between the two ends. CDR3 length equals 13 residues. The CDR3 here is CASSAASNSPLHF. DNA for the CDR3: TGTGCCAGCAGTGCGGCAAGTAATTCACCCCTCCACTTT.

This clonotype was seen a handful of times. J is TRBJ2-1 and V is TRBV20-1; TRBD2 might be the D (5 bases). This CDR3 contains 12 residues. Germline V gene data show CDR1 as DFQATT and CDR2 as SNEGSKA (reference sequence). Trimming shortened V by 3 bases and J by 4 bases, and 7 bases separated the two germline ends. The CDR3 nucleotides read TGCAGTGCTAGCGGACTGTACAATGAGCAGTTCTTC. Its translation is CSASGLYNEQFF.

This clonotype was observed many times. The chain has TRBV30 and TRBJ1-1, with TRBD1 as a possible D gene (5 bases). Looked up from germline, CDR1 is GTSNPN and CDR2 is SVGIG (reference sequence). V gave up 5 bases and J gave up 5 bases, with 12 bases separating them. This CDR3 is 12 amino acids long. Here the CDR3 reads CAWGAARTEAFF. As DNA, the CDR3 is TGTGCCTGGGGGGCAGCAAGGACTGAAGCTTTCTTT.

As for this clonotype: Relative to the germline gene, one junction end is altered; a read error may explain this. The chain carries TRBV5-1 and TRBJ2-1, with 8 bases fitting TRBD1. This CDR3 has 19 amino acids. The germline CDR1 and CDR2 sequences are SGHRS and YFSETQ. The CDR3 loop reads CACSFYPGAGTGTYNEQFF. The CDR3, as DNA: TGCGCCTGCAGCTTTTATCCGGGAGCCGGGACAGGAACCTACAATGAGCAGTTCTTC.

The chain links TRBV12-3 or TRBV12-4 to TRBJ1-4, with 7 bases identical to TRBD1. V gave up 6 bases and J gave up 14 bases; unmatched junction bases: 12. The CDR3 length is 13 residues. DNA for the CDR3: TGTGCCAGCAGGACCCTAGGGGGCACGAACCTGTTTTTT. Encoded protein: CASRTLGGTNLFF.

The chain has TRBV7-9 and TRBJ2-4; D gene unclear. Trimming took off 5 bases at V and 13 bases at J, with 21 bases between the two ends. This CDR3 contains 14 residues. Looked up from germline, CDR1 is SEHNR and CDR2 is FQNEAQ (reference sequence). The CDR3 region has the DNA TGTGCCAGCAGCGCCCGAGGCTTGGGAAGAGAGCAGTACTTC. Protein sequence: CASSARGLGREQYF. Looking up the rest from reference TRBV7-9 and TRBJ2-4 gives the full variable domain: DTGVSQNPRHKITKRGQNVTFRCDPISEHNRLYWYRQTLGQGPEFLTYFQNEAQLEKSRLLSDRFSAERPKGSFSTLEIQRTEQGDSAMYLCASSARGLGREQYFGAGTRLSVL.

This chain links TRBV5-1 with TRBJ2-3; 9 bases match TRBD2. Trimming took 5 bases from V and 3 from J; bases not matched to a gene: 10. Germline-derived CDR1 and CDR2 are SGHRS and YFSETQ. This CDR3 has 16 residues. CDR3 nucleotides: TGCGCCAGCAGTTCCGGACTAGCGTACGCGACAGATACGCAGTATTTT. Translating gives CASSSGLAYATDTQYF. Combining the CDR3 with reference TRBV5-1 and TRBJ2-3 gives the whole variable domain KAGVTQTPRYLIKTRGQQVTLSCSPISGHRSVSWYQQTPGQGLQFLFEYFSETQRNKGNFPGRFSGRQFSNSRSEMNVSTLELGDSALYLCASSSGLAYATDTQYFGPGTRLTVL.

In this sample, this clonotype turned up a few times. The rearrangement links TRBV6-2 or TRBV6-3 to TRBJ2-1, with 11 bases lining up with TRBD2. CDR3 length: 14 amino acids. Per the germline V gene, CDR1 is MNHEY and CDR2 is SVGEGT. V was pared by 7 bases and J by 6 bases, with 5 bases of the junction left unmatched. The CDR3 loop reads CASTFTSGSNEQFF. CDR3 DNA: TGTGCCAGCACTTTTACTAGCGGGAGCAATGAGCAGTTCTTC.

The V and J genes are TRBV20-1 and TRBJ2-1; 7 nucleotides agree with TRBD1. Per the germline V gene, CDR1 is DFQATT and CDR2 is SNEGSKA (reference sequence). V shed 1 base and J 12 bases; nucleotides not matched to a gene: 18. CDR3 length: 16 amino acids. For the CDR3, the DNA is TGCAGTGCTAGAGCGCCCGCCGGGGACAGAGCAATAGCGCAGTTCTTC. This encodes CSARAPAGDRAIAQFF.

The rearrangement uses TRBV7-2 and TRBJ2-5, with TRBD2 matching 10 bases. The J segment lost 11 bases and the V segment lost 5 bases, leaving 11 bases of the junction unmatched. CDR3 length: 14 residues. In germline, CDR1 is SGHTA, CDR2 FQGNSA. CDR3 nucleotides: TGTGCCAGCAGCACCGGGACTAGCGTCAATGAGCAGTACTTC. It specifies CASSTGTSVNEQYF.

The chain employs TRBV29-1 and TRBJ2-1, with TRBD1 matching 7 bases. Germline V gene data show CDR1 as SQVTM and CDR2 as ANQGSEA. The J segment lost 4 bases and the V segment lost 3 bases, leaving 3 bases of the junction unmatched. This CDR3 is built from 13 residues. CDR3 sequence reads: CSVDQGVYNEQFF. DNA for the CDR3: TGCAGCGTTGATCAGGGGGTGTACAATGAGCAGTTCTTC.

J is TRBJ2-3 and V is TRBV5-5, with D perhaps TRBD2 (5 bases). The CDR3 contains 15 residues. V was clipped by 7 bases and J by 7 bases, with 22 bases between them. The germline V gene has CDR1 SGHKS and CDR2 YYEKEE (reference sequence). CDR3 protein: CASVLSGNRKNTQYF. Here the CDR3 DNA reads TGTGCCAGCGTCTTGTCCGGGAATAGGAAAAATACGCAGTATTTT.

The J gene is TRBJ1-3, the V gene TRBV12-3 or TRBV12-4; TRBD1 is a possible D gene (5 bases). The CDR3 consists of 16 residues. With 1 base removed from V and 2 bases from J, the gap between germline ends came to 12 bases. Here the CDR3 DNA reads TGTGCCAGCAGTTTAGTACAGGTCAGGGCTGGAAACACCATATATTTT. Translated: CASSLVQVRAGNTIYF.

The J gene is TRBJ2-3, the V gene TRBV20-1, with D perhaps matching TRBD2 (6 bases). Germline CDR1 reads DFQATT; CDR2 reads SNEGSKA (reference sequence). Trimming pared 5 bases from V and 9 bases from J, leaving 15 bases between. The CDR3 runs 12 residues. CDR3 sequence reads: CSARDFLFTQYF. DNA for the CDR3: TGCAGTGCTCGGGACTTTCTCTTCACGCAGTATTTT.

V and J are TRBV7-2 and TRBJ2-3; TRBD2 agrees at 10 bases. The CDR3 loop spans 17 amino acids. Germline V gene data show CDR1 as SGHTA and CDR2 as FQGNSA. The V and J ends lost 1 base and 4 bases, in that order; junction bases with no gene match: 8. CDR3 nucleotides: TGTGCCAGCAGCTTAGGAGCTAGCGGGAGCGGAGCAGATACGCAGTATTTT. Protein sequence: CASSLGASGSGADTQYF.

This clonotype was seen more than once but under ten times. V gene TRBV5-1 combines with J gene TRBJ1-4; a weak D match, TRBD1 (6 bases). The CDR3 contains 14 residues. Germline CDR1 reads SGHRS; CDR2 reads YFSETQ. V dropped 4 bases and J dropped 8 bases, with 15 bases sitting between them. The DNA for the CDR3 is TGCGCCAGCAGCCTGGGGCAGGGGAAAGAAAAACTGTTTTTT. Translation: CASSLGQGKEKLFF.

In its sample, this clonotype was seen a few times. The chain uses TRBV10-3 and TRBJ2-5; 7 nucleotides align to TRBD1. V shed 3 bases and J 1 base; nucleotides not matched to a gene: 5. The germline gives CDR1 ENHRY, CDR2 SYGVKD. CDR3 length: 15 amino acids. CDR3 sequence (DNA): TGTGCCATCAGTGACCACGGGACAGTCCAAGAGACCCAGTACTTC. Translation gives CAISDHGTVQETQYF.

A few counts support this clonotype. In DNA, the CDR3 is TGTGCCAGCAGTTTAGACATATTGAACACTGAAGCTTTCTTT. Translated: CASSLDILNTEAFF. This chain connects TRBV12-3 or TRBV12-4 to TRBJ1-1, with no clear D. Trimming took 1 base from V and 0 from J, leaving 6 bases between them. The CDR3 is made up of 14 amino acids.

CDR3 amino acids: CASSQIRQASTDTQYF. CDR3 nucleotide sequence: TGCGCCAGCAGCCAAATTCGACAGGCTAGCACAGATACGCAGTATTTT. The V and J genes are TRBV4-1 and TRBJ2-3; D may be TRBD1 (6 bases). The CDR3 runs to 16 residues. The germline gives CDR1 MGHRA, CDR2 YSYEKL. V dropped 2 bases and J dropped 0 bases, with 12 bases sitting between them.

Worth noting for this clonotype: One end of the junction fails to match germline, which may point to a read error. The rearrangement joins TRBV18 to TRBJ2-4; 7 positions match TRBD1. Germline V gives CDR1 KGHSH, CDR2 LQKENI. The CDR3 sequence is 14 residues long. The CDR3 sequence is CASSPQGMGSIQYF. CDR3 coding DNA: TGTGCCAGCTCGCCACAGGGGATGGGGAGCATTCAGTACTTC.

This clonotype was detected only a few times. The chain is built from TRBV28 and TRBJ1-6; TRBD1 agrees at 9 bases. CDR1 and CDR2 (germline): MDHEN, SYDVKM. V lost 5 bases, J lost 0 bases, and 8 bases stayed unmatched. This CDR3 region has 18 residues. CDR3 amino acids: CASSPFDRGSSYNSPLHF. The CDR3 DNA follows: TGTGCCAGCAGTCCGTTTGACAGGGGGAGCTCCTATAATTCACCCCTCCACTTT.

The chain uses TRBV20-1 and TRBJ2-1, with D possibly TRBD2 on 6 matching bases. This CDR3 spans 13 amino acids. With 6 bases removed from V and 8 bases from J, the gap between germline ends came to 17 bases. Germline V gives CDR1 DFQATT, CDR2 SNEGSKA (reference sequence). CDR3 nucleotide sequence: TGCAGTGCCAGTCACCCTAGCGCCCATGAGCAGTTCTTC. Protein product: CSASHPSAHEQFF.

The chain couples TRBV12-3 or TRBV12-4 to TRBJ1-2, with TRBD1 matching over 7 bases. There are 14 residues in the CDR3. After removal of 9 bases from V and 3 bases from J, the junction contained 10 bases not matched to a gene. CDR3 sequence (DNA): TGTGCCAGTCGCCGGGACAGTGCGGACTATGGCTACACCTTC. This sequence encodes CASRRDSADYGYTF.